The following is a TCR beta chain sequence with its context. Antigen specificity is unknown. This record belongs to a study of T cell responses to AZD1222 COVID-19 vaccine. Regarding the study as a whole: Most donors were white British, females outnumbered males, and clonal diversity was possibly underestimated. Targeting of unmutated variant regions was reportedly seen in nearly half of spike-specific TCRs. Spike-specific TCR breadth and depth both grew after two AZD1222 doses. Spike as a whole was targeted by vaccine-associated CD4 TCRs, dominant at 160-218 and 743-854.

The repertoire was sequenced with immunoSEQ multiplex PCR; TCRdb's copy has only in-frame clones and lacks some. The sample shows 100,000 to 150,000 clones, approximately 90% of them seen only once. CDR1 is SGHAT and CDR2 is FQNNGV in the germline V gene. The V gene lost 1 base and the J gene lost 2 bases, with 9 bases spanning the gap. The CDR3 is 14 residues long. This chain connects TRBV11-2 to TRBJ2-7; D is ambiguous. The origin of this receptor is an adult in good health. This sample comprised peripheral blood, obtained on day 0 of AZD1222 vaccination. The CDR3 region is CASSLVQPPYEQYF. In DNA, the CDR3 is TGTGCCAGCAGCTTAGTTCAGCCGCCCTACGAGCAGTACTTC.